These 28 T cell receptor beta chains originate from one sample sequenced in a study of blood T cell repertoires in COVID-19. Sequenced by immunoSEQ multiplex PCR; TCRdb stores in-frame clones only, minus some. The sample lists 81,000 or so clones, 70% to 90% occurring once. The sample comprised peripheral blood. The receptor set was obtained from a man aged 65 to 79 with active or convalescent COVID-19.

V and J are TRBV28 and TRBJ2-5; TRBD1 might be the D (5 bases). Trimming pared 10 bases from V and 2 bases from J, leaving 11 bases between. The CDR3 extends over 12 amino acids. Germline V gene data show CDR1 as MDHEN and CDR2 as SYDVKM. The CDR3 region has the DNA TGTGCCACCTCGACAGTACAAGAGACCCAGTACTTC. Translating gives CATSTVQETQYF.

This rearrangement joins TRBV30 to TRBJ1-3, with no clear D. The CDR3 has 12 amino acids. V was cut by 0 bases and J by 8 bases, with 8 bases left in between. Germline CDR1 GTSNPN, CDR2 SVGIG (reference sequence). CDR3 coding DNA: TGTGCCTGGAGTGTATTGGCTGACACCATATATTTT. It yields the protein CAWSVLADTIYF.

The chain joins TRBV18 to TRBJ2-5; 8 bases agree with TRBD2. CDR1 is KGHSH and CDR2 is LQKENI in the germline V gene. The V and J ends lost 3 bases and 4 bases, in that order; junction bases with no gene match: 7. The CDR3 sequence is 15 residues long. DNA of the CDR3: TGTGCCAGCTCACCCCGGGGGGGCAGCCCAGAGACCCAGTACTTC. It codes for CASSPRGGSPETQYF.

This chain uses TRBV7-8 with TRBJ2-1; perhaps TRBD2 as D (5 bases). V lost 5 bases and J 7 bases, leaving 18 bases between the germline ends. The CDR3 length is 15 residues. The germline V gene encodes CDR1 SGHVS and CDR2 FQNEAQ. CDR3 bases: TGTGCCAGCAGCGGCGGGCGGATCGGAGAGAATGAGCAGTTCTTC. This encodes CASSGGRIGENEQFF.

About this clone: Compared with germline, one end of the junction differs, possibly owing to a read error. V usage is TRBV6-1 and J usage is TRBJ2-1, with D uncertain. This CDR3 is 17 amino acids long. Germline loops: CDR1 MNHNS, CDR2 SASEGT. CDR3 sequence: CASSQAQALSRHNEQFF. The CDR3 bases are TGTGCCAGCAGTCAAGCGCAGGCCCTCTCCCGACACAATGAGCAGTTCTTC.

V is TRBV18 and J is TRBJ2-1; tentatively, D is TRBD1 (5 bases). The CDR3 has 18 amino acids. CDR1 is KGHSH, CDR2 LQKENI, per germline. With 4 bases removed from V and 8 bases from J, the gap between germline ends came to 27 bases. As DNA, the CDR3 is TGTGCCAGCTCACGACCCAACACAGGCCCGGATGGTCGTTATGAGCAGTTCTTC. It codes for CASSRPNTGPDGRYEQFF.

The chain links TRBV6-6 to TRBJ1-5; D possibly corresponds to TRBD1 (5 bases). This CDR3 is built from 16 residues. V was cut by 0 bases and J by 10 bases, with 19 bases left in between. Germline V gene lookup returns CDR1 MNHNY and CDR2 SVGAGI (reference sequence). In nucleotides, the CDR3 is TGTGCCAGCAGTTACTCGATATCTCGGCAGGGCGATCCCCAGCATTTT. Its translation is CASSYSISRQGDPQHF.

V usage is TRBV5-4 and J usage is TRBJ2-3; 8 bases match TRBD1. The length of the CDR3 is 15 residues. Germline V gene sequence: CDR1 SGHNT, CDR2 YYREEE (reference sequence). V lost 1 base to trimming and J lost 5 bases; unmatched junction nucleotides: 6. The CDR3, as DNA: TGTGCCAGCAGCTTGCCTCGACAGGGGATAGATACGCAGTATTTT. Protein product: CASSLPRQGIDTQYF.

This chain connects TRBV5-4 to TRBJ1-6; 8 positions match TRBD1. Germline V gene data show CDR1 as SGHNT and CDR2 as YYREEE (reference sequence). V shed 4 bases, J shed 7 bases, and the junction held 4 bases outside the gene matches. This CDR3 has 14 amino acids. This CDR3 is CASSPGQANSPLHF. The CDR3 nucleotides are TGTGCCAGCAGCCCGGGACAGGCCAATTCACCCCTCCACTTT.

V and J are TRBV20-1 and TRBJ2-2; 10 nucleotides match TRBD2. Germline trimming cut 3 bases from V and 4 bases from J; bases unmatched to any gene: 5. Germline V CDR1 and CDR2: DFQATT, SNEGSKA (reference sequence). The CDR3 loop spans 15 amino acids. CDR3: CSASNSGGGTGELFF. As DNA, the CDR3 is TGCAGTGCTAGTAACAGCGGGGGGGGCACCGGGGAGCTGTTTTTT.

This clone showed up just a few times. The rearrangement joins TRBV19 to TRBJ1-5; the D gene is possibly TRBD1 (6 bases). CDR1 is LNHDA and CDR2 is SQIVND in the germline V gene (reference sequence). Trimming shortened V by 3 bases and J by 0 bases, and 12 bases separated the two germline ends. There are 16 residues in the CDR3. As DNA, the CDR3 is TGTGCCAGTAGTATGGAGGACAGCCATAGCAATCAGCCCCAGCATTTT. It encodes CASSMEDSHSNQPQHF.

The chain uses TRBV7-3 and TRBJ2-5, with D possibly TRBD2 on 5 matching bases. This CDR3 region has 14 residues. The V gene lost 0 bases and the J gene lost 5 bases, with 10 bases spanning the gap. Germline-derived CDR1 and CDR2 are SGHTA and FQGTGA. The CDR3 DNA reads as TGTGCCAGCAGCTTAACGGACGGGGAGGAGACCCAGTACTTC. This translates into CASSLTDGEETQYF.

The CDR3 loop is CASSQGLAGGSWEKLFF. Written as DNA, the CDR3 is TGTGCCAGCAGCCAAGGTCTCGCAGGGGGCAGTTGGGAAAAACTGTTTTTT. The gene calls are TRBV4-2 and TRBJ1-4; 8 bases line up with TRBD1. Germline V CDR1 and CDR2: LGHNA, YNFKEQ. The CDR3 is 17 residues long. Germline trimming cut 1 base from V and 8 bases from J; bases unmatched to any gene: 12.

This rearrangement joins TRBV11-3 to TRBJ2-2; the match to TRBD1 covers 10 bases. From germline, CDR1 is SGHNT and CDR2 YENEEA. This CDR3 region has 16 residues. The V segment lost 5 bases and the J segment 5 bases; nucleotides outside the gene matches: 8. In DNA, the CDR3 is TGTGCCAGCAGCCCAGGACAGGGGGAGGGGACCGGGGAGCTGTTTTTT. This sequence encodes CASSPGQGEGTGELFF.

In nucleotides, the CDR3 is TGTGCCAGTACTCCCGACAGAGACGCCGGGGAGCTGTTTTTT. Encoded protein: CASTPDRDAGELFF. The gene calls are TRBV19 and TRBJ2-2, with D possibly TRBD1 on 5 matching bases. This CDR3 is 14 amino acids long. The V end lost 7 bases, the J end lost 6 bases, and 15 bases lay between the germline ends. Germline CDR1 is LNHDA and CDR2 is SQIVND (reference sequence).

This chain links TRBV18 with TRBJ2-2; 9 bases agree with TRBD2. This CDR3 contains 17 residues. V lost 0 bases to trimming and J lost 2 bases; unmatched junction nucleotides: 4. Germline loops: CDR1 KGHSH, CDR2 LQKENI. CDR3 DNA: TGTGCCAGCTCACCACCACAAGCGGGGGGAAACACCGGGGAGCTGTTTTTT. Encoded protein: CASSPPQAGGNTGELFF.

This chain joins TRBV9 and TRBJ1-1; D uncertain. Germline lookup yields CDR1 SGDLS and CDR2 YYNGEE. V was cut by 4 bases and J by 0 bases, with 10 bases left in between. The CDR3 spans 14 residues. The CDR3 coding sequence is TGTGCCAGCAGCCCCAACCTAATGAACACTGAAGCTTTCTTT. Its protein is CASSPNLMNTEAFF.

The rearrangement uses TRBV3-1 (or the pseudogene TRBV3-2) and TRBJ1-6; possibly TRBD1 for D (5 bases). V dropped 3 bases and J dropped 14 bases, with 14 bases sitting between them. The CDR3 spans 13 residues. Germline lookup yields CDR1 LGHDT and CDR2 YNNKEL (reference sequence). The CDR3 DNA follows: TGTGCCAGCAGCCAGACAGCTAAAGGGACCCTCCACTTT. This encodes CASSQTAKGTLHF.

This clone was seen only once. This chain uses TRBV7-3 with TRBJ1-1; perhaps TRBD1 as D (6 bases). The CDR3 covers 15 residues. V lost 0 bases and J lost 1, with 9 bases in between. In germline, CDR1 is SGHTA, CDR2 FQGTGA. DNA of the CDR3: TGTGCCAGCAGCTTAACATGGGGACAGAACACTGAAGCTTTCTTT. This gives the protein CASSLTWGQNTEAFF.

The CDR3 DNA sequence: TGCGCCAGCAGCCAAGAGGAGGGTAGGGTCACTGAAGCTTTCTTT. Amino acids: CASSQEEGRVTEAFF. V usage is TRBV4-1 and J usage is TRBJ1-1; D remains ambiguous. Germline-derived CDR1 and CDR2 are MGHRA and YSYEKL. V was clipped by 0 bases and J by 4 bases, with 12 bases between them. This CDR3 has 15 amino acids.

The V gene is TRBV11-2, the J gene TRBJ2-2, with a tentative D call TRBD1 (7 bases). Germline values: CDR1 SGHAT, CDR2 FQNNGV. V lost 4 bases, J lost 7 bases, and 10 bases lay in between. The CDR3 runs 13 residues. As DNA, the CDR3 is TGTGCCAGCAGCTCCAGGGGGGACGGGGAGCTGTTTTTT. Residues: CASSSRGDGELFF.

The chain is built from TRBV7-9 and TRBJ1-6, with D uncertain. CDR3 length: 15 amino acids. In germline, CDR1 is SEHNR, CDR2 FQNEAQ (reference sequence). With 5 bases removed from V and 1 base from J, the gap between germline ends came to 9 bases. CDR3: CASSPEGSYNSPLHF. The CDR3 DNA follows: TGTGCCAGCAGCCCCGAGGGTTCCTATAATTCACCCCTCCACTTT.

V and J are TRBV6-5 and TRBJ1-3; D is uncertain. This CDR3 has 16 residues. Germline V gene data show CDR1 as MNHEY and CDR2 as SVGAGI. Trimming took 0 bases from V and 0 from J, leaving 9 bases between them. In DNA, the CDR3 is TGTGCCAGCAGTTACTCGCAGGCCCGCTCTGGAAACACCATATATTTT. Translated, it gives CASSYSQARSGNTIYF.

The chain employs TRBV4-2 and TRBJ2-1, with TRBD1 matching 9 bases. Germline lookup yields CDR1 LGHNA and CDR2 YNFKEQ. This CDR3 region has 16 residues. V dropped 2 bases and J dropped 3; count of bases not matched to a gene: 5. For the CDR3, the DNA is TGTGCCAGCAGCCAAATGGGGACAGGGATCTACAATGAGCAGTTCTTC. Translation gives CASSQMGTGIYNEQFF.

In DNA, the CDR3 is TGCGCCAGCAGCTTGGGAGAACTCTATGGCTACACCTTC. Its protein is CASSLGELYGYTF. J is TRBJ1-2 and V is TRBV5-1; D remains ambiguous. The V gene's germline CDR1 is SGHRS and CDR2 YFSETQ. V was pared by 0 bases and J by 4 bases, with 7 bases between. CDR3 size: 13 residues.

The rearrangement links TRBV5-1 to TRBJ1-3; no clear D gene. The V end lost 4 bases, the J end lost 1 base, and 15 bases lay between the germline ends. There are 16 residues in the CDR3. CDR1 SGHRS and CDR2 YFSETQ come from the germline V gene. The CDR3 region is CASSPTPLSSGNTIYF. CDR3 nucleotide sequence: TGCGCCAGCAGCCCAACACCCCTGTCTTCTGGAAACACCATATATTTT. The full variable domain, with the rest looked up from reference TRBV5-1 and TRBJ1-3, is KAGVTQTPRYLIKTRGQQVTLSCSPISGHRSVSWYQQTPGQGLQFLFEYFSETQRNKGNFPGRFSGRQFSNSRSEMNVSTLELGDSALYLCASSPTPLSSGNTIYFGEGSWLTVV.

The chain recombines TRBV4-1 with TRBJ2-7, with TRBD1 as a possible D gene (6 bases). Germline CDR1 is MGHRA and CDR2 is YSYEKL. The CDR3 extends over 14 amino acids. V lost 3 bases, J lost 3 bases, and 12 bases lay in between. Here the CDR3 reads CASSHGTPGYEQYF. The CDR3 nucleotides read TGCGCCAGCAGCCACGGGACACCCGGCTACGAGCAGTACTTC.

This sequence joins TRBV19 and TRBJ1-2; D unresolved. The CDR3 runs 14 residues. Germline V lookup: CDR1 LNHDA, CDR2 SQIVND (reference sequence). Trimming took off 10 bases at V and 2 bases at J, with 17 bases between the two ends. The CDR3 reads CATHGFDKNYGYTF. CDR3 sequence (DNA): TGTGCCACCCACGGCTTCGACAAGAACTATGGCTACACCTTC.